This T cell receptor beta chain appears in the sequencing data of a study of Graves' ophthalmopathy and Graves' hyperthyroidism. Symptoms, serum thyroxine and TRAb, thyroid ultrasound, and orbital computed tomography formed the diagnostic basis. This clonotype occurred once. Its cognate antigen is unknown. Study outcomes and limitations: Detection in blood was also observed for most expanded thyroid clonotypes above 0.001 frequency.

Germline V gene data show CDR1 as ENHRY and CDR2 as SYGVKD. With 10 bases removed from V and 0 bases from J, the gap between germline ends came to 13 bases. CDR3 length: 13 amino acids. The authors amplified TCR beta CDR3 regions, and they did so from RNA transcripts for repertoire sequencing. The library came from an HTBI-primed first-round RT-PCR and a second-round multiplex PCR. MiXCR was run by TCRdb on the multiplex PCR reads, yielding one entry per CDR3 protein. The sample has around 670,000 distinct CDR3 sequences, around 40% seen once. This receptor was identified in an adult man with Graves' ophthalmopathy. Sequencing was done on a sample of peripheral blood. This chain connects TRBV10-3 to TRBJ2-7; no reliable D call. Here the CDR3 DNA reads TGTGCCAGCAGCCTATTAATCTCCTACGAGCAGTACTTC. This codes for CASSLLISYEQYF.